Listed below are T cell receptor beta chains from one sample, sequenced in a study. A single record per CDR3 protein comes from TCRdb applying MiXCR to the 5' RACE reads. The data show over 55,000 distinct CDR3 sequences, 30% seen once. Material: tumor-infiltrating naive CD4+ T cells sorted from the breast tumor. Receptors were obtained from a female donor with breast cancer. The CDR3 runs from the conserved cysteine through the conserved F or W. The D gene is left open where the match is weak. The size of a clone is reported for some rows only, either as once, few or many, or as a class for expanded clones.

D gene,clone size,V gene,J gene,CDR3 protein,CDR3 DNA
.,few,TRBV7-9,TRBJ1-6,CASSWGQKGSLAPLHF,TGTGCCAGCAGCTGGGGCCAAAAGGGGAGCTTAGCACCCCTCCACTTT
.,few,TRBV28,TRBJ2-4,CASSLSLAGKNIQYF,TGTGCCAGCAGTTTATCTCTAGCAGGCAAAAACATTCAGTACTTC
.,.,TRBV7-9,TRBJ2-7,CASSFAGSEQYF,TGTGCCAGCAGCTTTGCAGGGAGCGAGCAGTACTTC
.,.,TRBV12-3/TRBV12-4,TRBJ1-2,CASSDSVEYGYTF,TGTGCCAGCAGCGACAGCGTAGAATATGGCTACACCTTC
.,few,TRBV6-2/TRBV6-3,TRBJ2-2,CASSTTANTGELFF,TGTGCCAGCAGCACGACTGCGAACACCGGGGAGCTGTTTTTT
.,.,TRBV29-1,TRBJ2-7,CSVGQGYPYEQYF,TGCAGCGTTGGGCAGGGCTACCCCTACGAGCAGTACTTC
.,.,TRBV24-1,TRBJ2-1,CATSEGLSYNEQFF,TGTGCCACCAGTGAGGGTCTCTCGTACAATGAGCAGTTCTTC
TRBD1,few,TRBV28,TRBJ2-2,CASRNTGTGGTGELFF,TGTGCCAGCAGAAATACCGGGACAGGAGGGACCGGGGAGCTGTTTTTT
.,.,TRBV7-2,TRBJ2-1,CASSLDVGYNEQFF,TGTGCCAGCAGCTTAGACGTGGGCTACAATGAGCAGTTCTTC
TRBD2,few,TRBV7-2,TRBJ2-5,CASQLAGLQETQYF,TGTGCCAGTCAACTAGCGGGACTTCAAGAGACCCAGTACTTC
.,.,TRBV4-2,TRBJ2-7,CASSRRGPQELDEQYF,TGTGCCAGCAGCCGCCGGGGACCTCAGGAATTAGACGAGCAGTACTTC
TRBD2,.,TRBV7-7,TRBJ2-3,CASSASGVGTDTQYF,TGTGCTAGCAGCGCTAGCGGGGTCGGAACAGATACGCAGTATTTT
.,.,TRBV20-1,TRBJ1-6,CSARDPGRQSNSPLHF,TGCAGTGCTAGAGACCCAGGGCGGCAAAGTAATTCACCCCTCCACTTT
TRBD1,.,TRBV6-1,TRBJ1-2,CASRAGGSGVSMTGYTF,TGTGCCAGCAGGGCAGGGGGATCTGGCGTGTCGATGACGGGCTACACCTTC
.,.,TRBV7-9,TRBJ1-6,CASRFTQPDNSPLHF,TGTGCCAGCAGGTTCACCCAGCCCGATAATTCACCCCTCCACTTT
TRBD1,few,TRBV20-1,TRBJ2-7,CSARDPGTGSYEQYF,TGCAGTGCTAGAGATCCCGGGACAGGTTCCTACGAGCAGTACTTC
TRBD2,few,TRBV24-1,TRBJ2-1,CATSDPGLAGDEQFF,TGTGCCACCAGTGATCCGGGACTAGCTGGTGATGAGCAGTTCTTC
.,.,TRBV5-5,TRBJ1-5,CASRASWVSNQPQHF,TGTGCCAGCAGGGCCTCATGGGTTAGCAATCAGCCCCAGCATTTT
.,few,TRBV11-2,TRBJ2-4,CASSFTGLAIAKNIQYF,TGTGCCAGCAGCTTTACGGGTCTAGCGATAGCCAAAAACATTCAGTACTTC
.,.,TRBV7-3,TRBJ2-2,CASSDLHTGELFF,TGTGCCAGCAGCGACCTACACACCGGGGAGCTGTTTTTT
TRBD1,few,TRBV6-5,TRBJ1-4,CASSLTGVLGEKLFF,TGTGCCAGCAGCTTAACAGGGGTTTTGGGTGAAAAACTGTTTTTT
.,few,TRBV30,TRBJ1-2,CAWNPGVQGGYTF,TGTGCCTGGAATCCCGGGGTCCAGGGTGGCTACACCTTC
TRBD1,.,TRBV5-1,TRBJ2-7,CASSLWDRENEQYF,TGCGCCAGCAGCCTTTGGGACAGGGAAAACGAGCAGTACTTC
.,few,TRBV20-1,TRBJ2-7,CSARDDRVGARRGYEQYF,TGCAGTGCTAGGGATGACCGGGTCGGGGCTAGACGGGGGTACGAGCAGTACTTC
.,few,TRBV5-4,TRBJ2-3,CASSRFYTDTQYF,TGTGCCAGCAGCCGCTTTTACACAGATACGCAGTATTTT
TRBD1,few,TRBV28,TRBJ1-4,CASSSHGTEGEKLFF,TGTGCCAGCAGTTCACACGGGACAGAGGGGGAAAAACTGTTTTTT
.,.,TRBV7-2,TRBJ2-1,CASNQSQGNNEQFF,TGTGCCAGCAATCAAAGTCAGGGAAACAATGAGCAGTTCTTC